The 14 T cell receptor beta chains listed next were all sequenced from one sample in a study of blood T cell repertoires in COVID-19. The table came from immunoSEQ multiplex PCR; TCRdb's copy has only in-frame clones and leaves some out. The table has 60,000 to 85,000 clones, 89% seen once. The sample comprised peripheral blood. These receptors were taken from a woman aged 45 to 65 with active COVID-19.

The chain combines TRBV7-9 with TRBJ1-3, with D possibly TRBD1 on 6 matching bases. Germline CDR1 is SEHNR and CDR2 is FQNEAQ (reference sequence). The CDR3 extends over 15 amino acids. The V end was cut by 5 bases, the J end by 0 bases, with 11 bases between. The CDR3 loop reads CASSPTGISGNTIYF. The CDR3 region has the DNA TGTGCCAGCAGCCCCACAGGGATCTCTGGAAACACCATATATTTT.

The chain couples TRBV5-1 to TRBJ2-6; weak D call: TRBD1 (6 bases). The V gene's germline CDR1 is SGHRS and CDR2 YFSETQ. The V gene lost 0 bases and the J gene lost 1 base, with 11 bases spanning the gap. The CDR3 contains 17 residues. CDR3 region: CASSLEQGHSGANVLTF. CDR3 DNA: TGCGCCAGCAGCTTGGAACAGGGCCATTCTGGGGCCAACGTCCTGACTTTC.

The CDR3 here is CASGSSYNEQFF. The CDR3 DNA reads as TGTGCCAGCGGTAGCTCCTACAATGAGCAGTTCTTC. V usage is TRBV2 and J usage is TRBJ2-1; D is unclear. Germline assignment: CDR1 SNHLY and CDR2 FYNNEI. This CDR3 has 12 residues. Trimming removed 8 bases at V and 0 bases at J, with 5 bases between.

This clone occurred once. The gene calls are TRBV28 and TRBJ2-7; 7 bases agree with TRBD1. CDR1 and CDR2 (germline): MDHEN, SYDVKM. This CDR3 contains 15 residues. Trimming at V came to 2 bases and at J to 0 bases, leaving 4 bases not matched to a gene. The DNA of the CDR3 is TGTGCCAGCAGTTTACCCAGGGGGAGCTCCTACGAGCAGTACTTC. Its protein is CASSLPRGSSYEQYF.

The chain combines TRBV6-6 with TRBJ1-6; D gene unclear. Trimming took off 2 bases at V and 7 bases at J, with 9 bases between the two ends. The CDR3 extends over 14 amino acids. CDR1 is MNHNY and CDR2 is SVGAGI in the germline V gene (reference sequence). The CDR3 nucleotides are TGTGCCAGCAGTTACCCGGAGGGAAATTCACCCCTCCACTTT. Protein product: CASSYPEGNSPLHF.

This chain uses TRBV2 with TRBJ2-7; perhaps TRBD2 as D (5 bases). V was shortened by 5 bases and J by 6 bases, with 20 bases between the two germline ends. Germline CDR1 and CDR2: SNHLY and FYNNEI. The CDR3 is 15 amino acids. CDR3 region: CASSPPDGSRGEQYF. The CDR3 nucleotides read TGTGCCAGCAGTCCTCCGGACGGTAGCCGGGGCGAGCAGTACTTC. The whole variable domain, filled in from reference TRBV2 and TRBJ2-7, reads EPEVTQTPSHQVTQMGQEVILRCVPISNHLYFYWYRQILGQKVEFLVSFYNNEISEKSEIFDDQFSVERPDGSNFTLKIRSTKLEDSAMYFCASSPPDGSRGEQYFGPGTRLTVT.

The chain joins TRBV6-1 to TRBJ2-1, with a tentative D call TRBD2 (6 bases). Germline assignment: CDR1 MNHNS and CDR2 SASEGT. The CDR3 runs 15 residues. The ends were cut back, 2 bases at V and 2 bases at J, with 10 bases in the middle. The CDR3 DNA sequence: TGTGCCAGCAGTGAAAGCACGGGAGCCTACAATGAGCAGTTCTTC. The encoded protein is CASSESTGAYNEQFF.

The chain joins TRBV18 to TRBJ2-7; TRBD2 is a possible D gene (5 bases). Trimming removed 3 bases from V and 2 bases from J, with 8 bases in between. The CDR3 sequence is 13 residues long. Germline-derived CDR1 and CDR2 are KGHSH and LQKENI. The CDR3 sequence: CASSPLGTYEQYF. The CDR3 DNA reads as TGTGCCAGCTCACCTCTCGGGACCTACGAGCAGTACTTC.

The rearrangement links TRBV7-8 to TRBJ2-1, with TRBD2 matching 9 bases. CDR3 length: 15 amino acids. V lost 3 bases, J lost 7 bases, and 7 bases stayed unmatched. Germline loops: CDR1 SGHVS, CDR2 FQNEAQ. CDR3 in amino acids: CASSLGLAVINEQFF. The CDR3 DNA reads as TGTGCCAGCAGCTTGGGACTAGCTGTGATTAATGAGCAGTTCTTC.

The table lists this clone with a count of one. This chain links TRBV12-3 or TRBV12-4 with TRBJ2-7; D possibly corresponds to TRBD1 (6 bases). The V end lost 8 bases, the J end lost 3 bases, and 11 bases lay between the germline ends. The CDR3 totals 12 residues. CDR3 amino acids: CASQTGFYEQYF. Here the CDR3 DNA reads TGTGCCAGCCAAACAGGGTTCTACGAGCAGTACTTC.

The V and J genes are TRBV5-6 and TRBJ2-3, with TRBD2 matching over 7 bases. The junction had 11 bases not matched to a gene; V was cut back by 6 bases and J by 4 bases. Germline V lookup: CDR1 SGHDT, CDR2 YYEEEE. CDR3 length: 15 residues. The CDR3 DNA is TGTGCCAGCACCTCGGAGCGGGGATCTGCAGATACGCAGTATTTT. This translates into CASTSERGSADTQYF.

The CDR3 sequence is CASSLEGGDYEQYF. The CDR3 nucleotides are TGTGCCAGCAGCTTAGAAGGAGGGGACTACGAGCAGTACTTC. The rearrangement uses TRBV11-2 and TRBJ2-7; D might be TRBD2 (6 bases). This CDR3 spans 14 amino acids. Deletions cut 0 bases from V and 3 bases from J, with 9 bases between. Per germline, CDR1 SGHAT and CDR2 FQNNGV.

The V gene is TRBV5-6, the J gene TRBJ2-3; D unresolved. The germline V gene encodes CDR1 SGHDT and CDR2 YYEEEE. Trimming left V 4 bases short and J 5 bases short, with 11 bases between. The CDR3 runs 13 residues. CDR3 nucleotides: TGTGCCAGCAGCCCCGCTCGACAAGATACGCAGTATTTT. It specifies CASSPARQDTQYF.

The chain couples TRBV5-6 to TRBJ1-2; D is unclear. The V gene lost 4 bases and the J gene lost 2 bases, with 9 bases spanning the gap. This CDR3 is built from 13 residues. CDR1 SGHDT and CDR2 YYEEEE come from the germline V gene. The CDR3 reads CASSQQRNYGYTF. The CDR3 DNA follows: TGTGCCAGCAGCCAACAGCGGAACTATGGCTACACCTTC. The complete variable domain, with remaining parts taken from reference TRBV5-6 and TRBJ1-2, reads DAGVTQSPTHLIKTRGQQVTLRCSPKSGHDTVSWYQQALGQGPQFIFQYYEEEERQRGNFPDRFSGHQFPNYSSELNVNALLLGDSALYLCASSQQRNYGYTFGSGTRLTVV.